The 4 T cell receptor beta chains presented below share a single source sample, sequenced in a study of cytomegalovirus exposure and HLA in healthy donors. The PCR was carried out with 60 Vbeta primers and 13 Jbeta primers. This table comes from immunoSEQ multiplex PCR, and its TCRdb copy is limited to in-frame clones, with some not included. The table lists approximately 110,000 clones, over 70% of them singletons. Sequencing was carried out using PBMCs. Receptors were obtained from a woman aged 40 to 50 in good health and CMV-seronegative.

The CDR3 protein is CASSPGGVWDTQYF. CDR3 bases: TGTGCCAGCAGCCCGGGGGGGGTTTGGGATACGCAGTATTTT. The chain combines TRBV5-5 with TRBJ2-3, with TRBD2 matching 8 bases. The V and J ends lost 4 bases and 6 bases, in that order; junction bases with no gene match: 7. The CDR3 consists of 14 residues. Germline V gene sequence: CDR1 SGHKS, CDR2 YYEKEE (reference sequence).

This clone was observed a single time. This CDR3 is CASSMLRGWSPLHF. The CDR3, as DNA: TGTGCCAGCAGTATGTTGCGGGGTTGGTCACCCCTCCACTTT. V usage is TRBV14 and J usage is TRBJ1-6; no reliable D call. CDR3 length equals 14 residues. The V and J ends lost 6 bases and 10 bases respectively, with 16 bases between them. Germline V lookup: CDR1 SGHDN, CDR2 FVKESK.

This clone was detected a few times. V is TRBV4-2 and J is TRBJ1-1, with 8 bases identical to TRBD1. Per the germline V gene, CDR1 is LGHNA and CDR2 is YNFKEQ. Germline trimming cut 1 base from V and 1 base from J; bases unmatched to any gene: 2. The CDR3 is made up of 15 amino acids. The CDR3 is CASSQGQGTNTEAFF. CDR3 bases: TGTGCCAGCAGCCAAGGACAGGGGACGAACACTGAAGCTTTCTTT.

The genes are TRBV11-2 and TRBJ2-3; TRBD2 might be the D (5 bases). CDR3 length: 14 residues. V lost 0 bases and J lost 6, with 10 bases in between. The V gene's germline CDR1 is SGHAT and CDR2 FQNNGV. CDR3 DNA: TGTGCCAGCAGCTTAGAATCTAGCCGGGATACGCAGTATTTT. Translating gives CASSLESSRDTQYF.